This TCR beta chain comes out of a study of T cells in Graves' hyperthyroidism and ophthalmopathy. General study results and limits: Ophthalmopathy, which appeared later, was predicted by the model a median approximately 6.7 months before onset.

At least ten counts were recorded for this clonotype. As yet, its antigen is unknown. After removal of 6 bases from V and 5 bases from J, the junction contained 6 bases not matched to a gene. CDR1 SGHTA and CDR2 FQGNSA come from the germline V gene. This CDR3 has 14 residues. In patients aged 18 to 65, hyperthyroidism was newly diagnosed, with duration under 2 months. RNA transcripts were the template for amplifying TCR beta CDR3 regions. The study used the HTBI primer set for a first-round RT-PCR of the TCR CDR3. From the multiplex PCR reads, TCRdb called clonotypes with MiXCR, one entry per CDR3 protein. The sample holds 300,000 to 450,000 distinct CDR3 sequences, approximately 25% seen once.

The sequenced sample consisted of blood. The sequence came from a man over 45 with Graves' hyperthyroidism. The V gene is TRBV7-2, the J gene TRBJ2-5; 10 bases fit TRBD1. The CDR3 DNA sequence: TGTGCCAGCAGTTGGGACAGGGGTGGCGAGACCCAGTACTTC. Translated: CASSWDRGGETQYF. The full variable domain, in which reference TRBV7-2 and TRBJ2-5 provide the parts outside the CDR3, is GAGVSQSPSNKVTEKGKDVELRCDPISGHTALYWYRQSLGQGLEFLIYFQGNSAPDKSGLPSDRFSAERTGGSVSTLTIQRTQQEDSAVYLCASSWDRGGETQYFGPGTRLLVL.